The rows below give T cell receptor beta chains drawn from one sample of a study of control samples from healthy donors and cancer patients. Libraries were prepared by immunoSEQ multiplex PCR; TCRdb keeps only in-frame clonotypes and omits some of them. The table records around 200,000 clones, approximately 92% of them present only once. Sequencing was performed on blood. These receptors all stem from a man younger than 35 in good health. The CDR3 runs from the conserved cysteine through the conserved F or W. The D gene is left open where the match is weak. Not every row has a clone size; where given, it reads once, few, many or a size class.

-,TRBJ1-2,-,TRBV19,CASSIKVGGYTF,TGTGCCAGTAGTATTAAAGTCGGTGGCTACACCTTC
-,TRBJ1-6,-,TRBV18,CASSPQRDTNSPLHF,TGTGCCAGCTCACCCCAGCGTGATACGAATTCACCCCTCCACTTT
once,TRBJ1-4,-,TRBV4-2,CASSQGPFNEKLFF,TGTGCCAGCAGCCAAGGACCCTTTAATGAAAAACTGTTTTTT
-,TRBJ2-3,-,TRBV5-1,CASSLGPSTDTQYF,TGCGCCAGCAGCTTGGGGCCTAGCACAGATACGCAGTATTTT
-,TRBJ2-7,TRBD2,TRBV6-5,CASSPTSGYEQYF,TGTGCCAGCAGCCCGACTAGCGGCTACGAGCAGTACTTC
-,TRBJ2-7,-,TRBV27,CASSRVFPKGYEQYF,TGTGCCAGCAGTAGAGTCTTCCCAAAGGGCTACGAGCAGTACTTC
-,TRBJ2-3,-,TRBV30,CAWSVVADTQYF,TGTGCCTGGAGTGTTGTTGCAGATACGCAGTATTTT
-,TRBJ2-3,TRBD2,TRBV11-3,CASSSGTSGANTDTQYF,TGTGCCAGCAGCTCCGGGACTAGCGGGGCGAACACAGATACGCAGTATTTT
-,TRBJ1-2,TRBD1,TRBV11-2,CASSFWCWGTVAYGYTF,TGTGCCAGCAGCTTCTGGTGTTGGGGGACAGTGGCTTATGGCTACACCTTC
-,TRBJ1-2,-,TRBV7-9,CASSFGSFYGYTF,TGTGCCAGCAGCTTTGGCAGCTTCTATGGCTACACCTTC
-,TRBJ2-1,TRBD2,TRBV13,CASSGRGGRYNEQFF,TGTGCCAGCAGCGGGCGGGGGGGCCGGTACAATGAGCAGTTCTTC
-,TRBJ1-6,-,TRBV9,CASSVATANSPLHF,TGTGCCAGCAGCGTAGCTACGGCAAATTCACCCCTCCACTTT
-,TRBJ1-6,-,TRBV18,CASSPDLGSNSPLHF,TGTGCCAGCTCACCAGACCTGGGAAGTAATTCACCCCTCCACTTT
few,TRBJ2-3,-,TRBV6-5,CASSPSRITDTQYF,TGTGCCAGCAGTCCCTCGAGGATCACAGATACGCAGTATTTT
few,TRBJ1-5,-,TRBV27,CASSSGGNQPQHF,TGTGCCAGCAGTTCGGGAGGGAATCAGCCCCAGCATTTT
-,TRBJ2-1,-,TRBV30,CAWSVSRREQFF,TGTGCCTGGAGTGTAAGTAGGCGTGAGCAGTTCTTC
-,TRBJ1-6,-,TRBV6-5,CASSYDRTANNSPLHF,TGTGCCAGCAGTTACGACAGGACAGCGAATAATTCACCCCTCCACTTT
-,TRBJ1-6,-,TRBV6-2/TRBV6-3,CASSLGSSYNSPLHF,TGTGCCAGCAGTTTGGGGAGCTCCTATAATTCACCCCTCCACTTT
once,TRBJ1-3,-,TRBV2,CASNRITSGNTIYF,TGTGCCAGCAACAGGATTACCTCTGGAAACACCATATATTTT
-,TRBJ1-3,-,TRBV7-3,CASSLMGGTGNTIYF,TGTGCCAGCAGCTTAATGGGGGGAACCGGAAACACCATATATTTT
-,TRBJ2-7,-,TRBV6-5,CASIRSNGAYEQYF,TGTGCCAGCATCCGATCCAATGGAGCCTACGAGCAGTACTTC
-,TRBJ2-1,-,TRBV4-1,CASRMSGQIYNEQFF,TGCGCCAGCAGAATGAGCGGACAGATCTACAATGAGCAGTTCTTC
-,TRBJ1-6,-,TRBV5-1,CASNMDSNSPLHF,TGCGCCAGCAACATGGACAGTAATTCACCCCTCCACTTT
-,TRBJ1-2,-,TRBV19,CASSIKTGPNYGYTF,TGTGCCAGTAGTATAAAAACAGGACCTAACTATGGCTACACCTTC
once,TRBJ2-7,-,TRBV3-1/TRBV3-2,CASSQEISQAYEQYF,TGTGCCAGCAGCCAAGAAATCTCACAGGCCTACGAGCAGTACTTC